These T cell receptor beta chains were read from a single sample in a study of OX40 agonist ivuxolimab in advanced cancers. Sequencing was performed with immunoSEQ multiplex PCR; in TCRdb, only in-frame clones are kept and a portion is missing. The table records around 80,000 clones, about nine tenths of them present only once. Sequencing was performed on CD4+ or CD8+ T cells sorted from blood, taken in a trial of the OX40 agonist ivuxolimab. The receptors were sampled from an adult with an advanced solid tumor such as melanoma, head and neck, liver or kidney cancer. CDR3s include the opening cysteine and the closing phenylalanine or tryptophan. D genes are given only for firm matches. Size values are once, few and many counts, or a class for expanded clones, and some rows have none.

>NA|TRBV6-1|TRBJ1-4|NA
TGTGCCAGCAGTGAGTCGACGCCTGAAAAACTGTTTTTT
CASSESTPEKLFF
>NA|TRBV2|TRBJ1-4|NA
TGTGCCAGCAGCCCGGGACCGCGGAATGAAAAACTGTTTTTT
CASSPGPRNEKLFF
>NA|TRBV6-1|TRBJ1-1|NA
TGTGCCAGCAACGAAGTGGCAGGCAGAAACACTGAAGCTTTCTTT
CASNEVAGRNTEAFF
>NA|TRBV4-1|TRBJ1-5|NA
TGCGCCAGCAGCCAAGAGGGGCAGGTACGAGGGCCCCAGCATTTT
CASSQEGQVRGPQHF
>NA|TRBV6-5|TRBJ1-1|NA
TGTGCCAGCAGTCCCCCCGGGACACCTGAAGCTTTCTTT
CASSPPGTPEAFF
>NA|TRBV15|TRBJ2-2|NA
TGTGCCACCCGCCTGGGCCATTCATTTACCGGGGAGCTGTTTTTT
CATRLGHSFTGELFF
>NA|TRBV6-5|TRBJ1-5|NA
TGTGCCACGTCTCGGGGTACGGATCAGCCCCAGCATTTT
CATSRGTDQPQHF
>few|TRBV18|TRBJ2-2|NA
TGTGCCAGCTCATCTCGGGACAGCGGGCATGTTAACACCGGGGAGCTGTTTTTT
CASSSRDSGHVNTGELFF
>NA|TRBV7-9|TRBJ2-3|NA
TGTGCCAGCAGCTATGGGGGGACTGGCACAGATACGCAGTATTTT
CASSYGGTGTDTQYF
>few|TRBV6-4|TRBJ1-5|NA
TGTGCCAGCAGTGTTAAGTCGGGACCCGGAGAGCCACACAATCAGCCCCAGCATTTT
CASSVKSGPGEPHNQPQHF
>NA|TRBV15|TRBJ1-1|TRBD1
TGTGCCACCAGCAGGGACCAGGGGGCCGTAACTGAAGCTTTCTTT
CATSRDQGAVTEAFF
>few|TRBV7-8|TRBJ1-5|TRBD1
TGTGCCAGCAGCTTAGAGGGACAGCTATTAAATCAGCCCCAGCATTTT
CASSLEGQLLNQPQHF
>NA|TRBV29-1|TRBJ1-1|NA
TGCAACCGTGGGCCCCGCACAAGAGCTTTCTTT
CNRGPRTRAFF
>medium-sized|TRBV28|TRBJ1-2|TRBD1
TGTGCCAGCAGCAAGGACAGGGGGCACCTTTATGGCTACACCTTC
CASSKDRGHLYGYTF
>NA|TRBV9|TRBJ1-2|NA
TGTGCCAGCAGCGTAGGCACAGTTGCCGCCAGTGGCTACACCTTC
CASSVGTVAASGYTF
>NA|TRBV30|TRBJ1-6|NA
TGTGCCTGGAGTGTTGGAGTCATGAGTTCACCCCTCCACTTT
CAWSVGVMSSPLHF
>NA|TRBV5-1|TRBJ2-3|TRBD2
TGCGCCAGCAGCTTGGTTGCGGGAGACACGCAGTATTTT
CASSLVAGDTQYF
>many|TRBV9|TRBJ1-6|TRBD1
TGTGCCAGCAGCAAGGGACAGGGCGATTCACCCCTCCACTTT
CASSKGQGDSPLHF
>NA|TRBV19|TRBJ1-4|NA
TGTGCCAGTAGTGTTGGCAGGGCTTCGTACAAACTGTTTTTT
CASSVGRASYKLFF
>NA|TRBV5-4|TRBJ2-6|NA
TGTGCCAGCAGCTTGCTCGATTCTGGGGCCAACGTCCTGACTTTC
CASSLLDSGANVLTF
>NA|TRBV11-2|TRBJ1-2|TRBD1
TGTGCCAGCATAGGCAAGATGGGGACAGGGAAGGGATTTAACTATGGCTACACCTTC
CASIGKMGTGKGFNYGYTF
>NA|TRBV6-5|TRBJ1-6|NA
TGTGCCAGCTCTATATCCTCGGGGGATTCACCCCTCCACTTT
CASSISSGDSPLHF
>NA|TRBV5-4|TRBJ2-1|TRBD2
TGTGCCAGCAGCCTAGGACTAGCGGGGGGGACATTTAAGCAGTTCTTC
CASSLGLAGGTFKQFF
>NA|TRBV5-1|TRBJ1-3|NA
TGCGCCAGCAGCGCTTCATCAACGAGAGGAAACACCATATATTTT
CASSASSTRGNTIYF
>NA|TRBV5-1|TRBJ2-5|NA
TGCGCCAGCAGCTTCGGGGGCCGAGAAGAGACCCAGTACTTC
CASSFGGREETQYF
>once|TRBV30|TRBJ2-7|TRBD2
TGTGCCTCGGACCCGACTAGCGGGGGTTACGAGCAGTACTTC
CASDPTSGGYEQYF
>NA|TRBV12-5|TRBJ2-5|NA
TGTGCTAGTGGTTTGGAAACAGGGAGGTACCAAGAGACCCAGTACTTC
CASGLETGRYQETQYF
>NA|TRBV5-1|TRBJ2-3|NA
TGCGCCAGCAGCCGAGAGGGGCGCACAGATACGCAGTATTTT
CASSREGRTDTQYF
>NA|TRBV9|TRBJ1-5|NA
TGTGCCAGCAGCGTAGGAGGGACACAAAATCAGCCCCAGCATTTT
CASSVGGTQNQPQHF
>NA|TRBV28|TRBJ1-4|NA
TGTGCCAGCACAGGGCCTAATGAAAAACTGTTTTTT
CASTGPNEKLFF
>NA|TRBV6-1|TRBJ2-1|TRBD2
TGTGCCAGCAGTGGGACTAGCGGGAGTATGAATGAGCAGTTCTTC
CASSGTSGSMNEQFF
>NA|TRBV4-3|TRBJ2-7|TRBD2
TGCGCCAGCAGCCAAGCTGGAAGAACTAGCGGGACATACGAGCAGTACTTC
CASSQAGRTSGTYEQYF
>NA|TRBV11-2|TRBJ2-7|NA
TGTGCCAGCAGCACGTACCAGGGTATGAAAGCCTACGAGCAGTACTTC
CASSTYQGMKAYEQYF
>NA|TRBV7-8|TRBJ2-5|NA
TGTGCCAGCAGCCCATACAGGGCGAGGGAGACCCAGTACTTC
CASSPYRARETQYF
>NA|TRBV7-8|TRBJ2-5|TRBD1
TGTGCCAGCAGCTTAAGCGGGACAGGGATGCAAGAGACCCAGTACTTC
CASSLSGTGMQETQYF
>NA|TRBV10-3|TRBJ1-2|NA
TGTGCCATCCGGGGTGCGCCGACATATGGCTACACCTTC
CAIRGAPTYGYTF
>few|TRBV4-3|TRBJ1-4|TRBD1
TGCGCCAGCAGCCGCGGAGGACAGGGTAATGAAAAACTGTTTTTT
CASSRGGQGNEKLFF
>NA|TRBV5-4|TRBJ1-1|NA
TGTGCCAGCAGCTTACTCCAGGGGAGCATGTCTGAAGCTTTCTTT
CASSLLQGSMSEAFF
>NA|TRBV7-9|TRBJ2-6|NA
TGTGCCAGCAGCCCTAGACTAGTCGGAACTGGGGCCAACGTCCTGACTTTC
CASSPRLVGTGANVLTF
>NA|TRBV6-6|TRBJ1-2|TRBD1
TGTGCCAGCAGTTACTCGCAGGGGGTGAGCTACACCTTC
CASSYSQGVSYTF